This entry is about one TCR beta chain. One base away lies a much larger clone, so this may be a sequencing read error. Trimming cost V 4 bases and J 3 bases; bases outside gene matches: 10. This CDR3 contains 15 residues. CDR1 is SQVTM, CDR2 ANQGSEA, per germline. The template was genomic DNA from peripheral blood, not RNA. The data belong to a study of T cell repertoires in aging, cancer and after chemotherapy. Multiplex touch-down PCR with TRB-A/B primers amplified rearranged V-D-J TRB sequences. TCRdb itself ran the multiplex PCR reads through MiXCR, one entry per CDR3 protein. The sample has some 11,000 distinct CDR3 sequences, almost 30% seen once.

The rearrangement joins TRBV29-1 to TRBJ1-2; 8 nucleotides align to TRBD1. The specimen was blood. This clonotype originated in a human donor in good health. CDR3 bases: TGCAGCGTTGGATTCCCGACAGGGGTCCACTATGGCTACACCTTC. Translating gives CSVGFPTGVHYGYTF.